The sequence of this T cell receptor beta chain was determined in a study of blood T cells in healthy people across ages. Study findings and constraints: Versus aged donors, long-lived donors had higher diversity and more naive CD4+ cells. Diversity of TCR beta per million T cells declined in a roughly linear way with age.

Alongside a J-beta primer mix, a sample-barcoded 5' primer served in a second PCR lasting roughly 6 to 11 cycles. MiXCR, run by TCRdb on the 5' RACE reads, gives a single entry per CDR3 protein. The sample yields roughly 570,000 distinct CDR3 sequences, about 25% seen once. Concerning this clonotype itself: Its antigen remains unknown.

Trimming removed 3 bases from V and 5 bases from J; junction bases left unmatched: 8. Germline assignment: CDR1 MNHEY and CDR2 SMNVEV (reference sequence). There are 16 residues in the CDR3. The material sequenced was blood. The chain uses TRBV27 and TRBJ1-4; TRBD1 agrees at 8 bases. This TCR came from a woman aged 70 to 79 in good health. CDR3 residues: CASSFLPGQDNEKLFF. In nucleotides, the CDR3 is TGTGCCAGCAGTTTCCTACCGGGACAGGACAATGAAAAACTGTTTTTT.